This T cell receptor (beta chain) was recovered during a study of monozygotic twins with cystic fibrosis. Study-level background: Library input was 2.5 to 3.5 micrograms of fragmented DNA, with about 15 PCR cycles. Study outcomes and limitations: Clonality was generally low (median approximately 0.0094), higher in the most severe patients. Shared CDR3 numbers were not associated with age, concordance or severity. In 13 of 16 pairs, V gene usage was closest to the co-twin's.

Repertoires were generated with immunoSEQ multiplex PCR, while TCRdb's copy carries only in-frame clones and drops some. The sample has tens of thousands of clones, roughly 90% seen once. This clone was seen only once. No antigen is known for it. V gave up 0 bases and J gave up 6 bases, with 17 bases separating them. The CDR3 contains 16 residues. The germline V gene encodes CDR1 LGHNA and CDR2 YSLEER. V gene TRBV4-3 combines with J gene TRBJ1-1; tentative D call: TRBD1 (5 bases). The sequence was obtained from a girl aged 2 to 10 with cystic fibrosis. The sample comprised blood. The CDR3: CASSQEGDGRGAEAFF. DNA for the CDR3: TGCGCCAGCAGCCAAGAAGGGGACGGTAGGGGAGCTGAAGCTTTCTTT.